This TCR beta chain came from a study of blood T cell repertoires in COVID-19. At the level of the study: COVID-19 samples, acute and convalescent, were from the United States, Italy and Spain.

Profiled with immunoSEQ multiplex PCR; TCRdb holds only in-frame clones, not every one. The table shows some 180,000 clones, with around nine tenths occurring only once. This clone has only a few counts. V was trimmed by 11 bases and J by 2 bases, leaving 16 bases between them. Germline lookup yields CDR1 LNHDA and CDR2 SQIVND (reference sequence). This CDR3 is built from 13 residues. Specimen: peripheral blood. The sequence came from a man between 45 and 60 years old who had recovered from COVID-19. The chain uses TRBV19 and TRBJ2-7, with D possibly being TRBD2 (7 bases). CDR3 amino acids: CAPPGGRPYEQYF. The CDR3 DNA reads TGTGCCCCCCCCGGGGGGCGCCCCTACGAGCAGTACTTC.